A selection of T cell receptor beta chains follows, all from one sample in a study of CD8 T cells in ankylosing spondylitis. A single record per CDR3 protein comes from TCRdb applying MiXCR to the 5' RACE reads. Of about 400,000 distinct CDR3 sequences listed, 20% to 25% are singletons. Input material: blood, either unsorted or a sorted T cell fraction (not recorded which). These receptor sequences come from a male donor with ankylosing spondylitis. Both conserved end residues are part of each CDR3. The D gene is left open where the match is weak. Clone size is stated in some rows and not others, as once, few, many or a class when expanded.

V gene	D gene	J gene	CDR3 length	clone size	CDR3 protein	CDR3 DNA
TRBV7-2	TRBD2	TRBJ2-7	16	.	CASSARLAGTTYEQYF	TGTGCCAGCAGCGCCCGACTAGCGGGGACCACCTACGAGCAGTACTTC
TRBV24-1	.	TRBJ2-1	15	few	CATSKAESSYNEQFF	TGTGCCACCAGTAAAGCGGAAAGCTCCTACAATGAGCAGTTCTTC
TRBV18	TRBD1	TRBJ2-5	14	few	CASQIDRGQETQYF	TGTGCCAGCCAAATCGACAGGGGCCAAGAGACCCAGTACTTC
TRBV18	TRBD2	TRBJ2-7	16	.	CASSPTLAGVVYEQYF	TGTGCCAGCTCACCAACCCTAGCGGGAGTAGTCTACGAGCAGTACTTC
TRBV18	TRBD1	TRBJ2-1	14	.	CASSPGARGHEQFF	TGTGCCAGCTCACCAGGCGCCAGGGGGCATGAGCAGTTCTTC
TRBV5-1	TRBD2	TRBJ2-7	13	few	CASRSGSSYEQYF	TGTGCCAGCAGAAGCGGGAGCTCCTACGAGCAGTACTTC
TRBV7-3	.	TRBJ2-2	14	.	CASSLTQDTGELFF	TGTGCCAGCAGCTTAACGCAGGACACCGGGGAGCTGTTTTTT
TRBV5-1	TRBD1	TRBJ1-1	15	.	CASRLNQGALTEAFF	TGCGCCAGCAGACTTAATCAGGGGGCGCTCACTGAAGCTTTCTTT
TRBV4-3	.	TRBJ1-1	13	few	CASREVGAGEAFF	TGCGCCAGCAGAGAAGTAGGGGCAGGTGAAGCTTTCTTT
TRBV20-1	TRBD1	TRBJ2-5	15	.	CSADRRTGRQETQYF	TGCAGTGCAGATCGCCGGACAGGGAGACAAGAGACCCAGTACTTC
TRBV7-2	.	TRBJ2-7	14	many	CASSLGVGAYEQYF	TGTGCCAGCAGCTTAGGGGTAGGGGCGTACGAGCAGTACTTC
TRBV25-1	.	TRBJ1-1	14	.	CASSEQEGVTEAFF	TGTGCCAGCAGTGAGCAGGAGGGAGTCACTGAAGCTTTCTTT
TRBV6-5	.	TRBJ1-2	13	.	CASSYSQTYGYTF	TGTGCCAGCAGTTACTCCCAGACCTATGGCTACACCTTC
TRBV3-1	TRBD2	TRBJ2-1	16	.	CASSPRGGRFSDEQFF	TGTGCCAGCAGCCCCCGGGGCGGGAGGTTTAGCGATGAGCAGTTCTTC
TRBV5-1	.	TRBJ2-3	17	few	CASSTAGFTISTDTQYF	TGCGCCAGCAGCACCGCGGGTTTTACAATAAGCACAGATACGCAGTATTTT
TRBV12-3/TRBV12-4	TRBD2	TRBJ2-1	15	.	CASSIAGSSYNEQFF	TGTGCCAGCAGTATAGCGGGTAGCTCCTACAATGAGCAGTTCTTC
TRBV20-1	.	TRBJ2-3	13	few	CSARDLRVDTQYF	TGCAGTGCTAGGGACCTACGGGTAGATACGCAGTATTTT
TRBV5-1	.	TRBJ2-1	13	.	CASSLRGWDEQFF	TGCGCCAGCAGCCTTCGGGGTTGGGATGAGCAGTTCTTC
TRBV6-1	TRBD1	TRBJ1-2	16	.	CASSPGQGARDYGYTF	TGTGCCAGCAGTCCGGGACAGGGGGCGCGGGACTATGGCTACACCTTC
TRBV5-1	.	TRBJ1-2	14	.	CASSTDGQNYGYTF	TGCGCCAGCAGCACGGATGGACAGAACTATGGCTACACCTTC
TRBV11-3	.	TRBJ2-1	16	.	CASSLSVPASYNEQFF	TGTGCCAGCAGCTTATCTGTTCCTGCCTCCTACAATGAGCAGTTCTTC
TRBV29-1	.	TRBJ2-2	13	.	CSVERTAAGELFF	TGCAGCGTTGAGCGGACGGCCGCCGGGGAGCTGTTTTTT
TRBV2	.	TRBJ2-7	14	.	CASSERGRFYEQYF	TGTGCCAGCAGTGAAAGGGGTCGGTTCTACGAGCAGTACTTC
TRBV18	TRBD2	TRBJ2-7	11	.	CASSVGEGQYF	TGTGCCAGCTCCGTCGGGGAGGGACAGTACTTC
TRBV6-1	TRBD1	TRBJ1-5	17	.	CASRRQGVVSSNQPQHF	TGTGCCAGCAGGAGACAGGGGGTCGTTTCGAGCAATCAGCCCCAGCATTTT
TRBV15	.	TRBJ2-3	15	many	CATSRAGLFTDTQYF	TGTGCCACCAGCAGAGCGGGACTTTTTACAGATACGCAGTATTTT
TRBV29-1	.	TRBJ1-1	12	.	CSVVKDSTEAFF	TGCAGCGTTGTAAAGGATAGCACTGAAGCTTTCTTT
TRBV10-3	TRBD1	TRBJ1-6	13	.	CAINWDRAAPLHF	TGTGCCATCAATTGGGACAGGGCGGCACCCCTCCACTTT
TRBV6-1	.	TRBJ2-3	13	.	CASNGEGTDTQYF	TGTGCCAGCAATGGGGAGGGCACAGATACGCAGTATTTT
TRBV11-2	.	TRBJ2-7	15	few	CASSSRIGTDYEQYF	TGTGCCAGCAGCTCCCGGATAGGGACGGACTACGAGCAGTACTTC
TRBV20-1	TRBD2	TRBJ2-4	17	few	CSAKGLAGVLAKNIQYF	TGCAGTGCTAAGGGACTAGCGGGAGTCCTAGCCAAAAACATTCAGTACTTC
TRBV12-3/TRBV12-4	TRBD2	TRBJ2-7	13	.	CASSPRTRGEQYF	TGTGCCAGCAGTCCACGGACTAGAGGCGAGCAGTACTTC
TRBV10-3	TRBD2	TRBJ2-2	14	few	CAITGTSEAGELFF	TGTGCCATTACCGGGACTAGCGAAGCCGGGGAGCTGTTTTTT
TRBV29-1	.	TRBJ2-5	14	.	CSVEDESNQETQYF	TGCAGCGTTGAAGATGAGAGTAACCAAGAGACCCAGTACTTC
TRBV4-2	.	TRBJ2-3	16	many	CASSQEASGSTDTQYF	TGTGCCAGCAGCCAAGAAGCGAGCGGAAGCACAGATACGCAGTATTTT
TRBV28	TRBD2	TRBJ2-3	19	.	CASSLGLGTSGIYTDTQYF	TGTGCCAGCAGTTTAGGTCTCGGGACTAGCGGGATCTACACAGATACGCAGTATTTT
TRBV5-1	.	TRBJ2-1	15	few	CASSFGRTGGNEQFF	TGCGCCAGCAGCTTCGGGAGGACAGGAGGGAATGAGCAGTTCTTC